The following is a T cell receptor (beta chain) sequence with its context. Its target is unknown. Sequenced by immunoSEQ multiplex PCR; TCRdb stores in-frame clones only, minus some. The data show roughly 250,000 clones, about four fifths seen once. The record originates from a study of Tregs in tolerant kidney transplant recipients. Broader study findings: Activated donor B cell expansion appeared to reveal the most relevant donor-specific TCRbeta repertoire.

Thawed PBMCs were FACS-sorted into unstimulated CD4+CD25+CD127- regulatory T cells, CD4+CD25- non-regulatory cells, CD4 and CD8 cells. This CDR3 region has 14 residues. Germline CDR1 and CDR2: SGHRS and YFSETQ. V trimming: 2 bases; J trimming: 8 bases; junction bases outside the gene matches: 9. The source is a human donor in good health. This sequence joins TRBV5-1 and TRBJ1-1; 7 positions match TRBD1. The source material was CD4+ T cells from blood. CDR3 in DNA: TGCGCCAGCAGCTTTGGTTCAGGGGGAGTCGAAGCTTTCTTT. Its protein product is CASSFGSGGVEAFF. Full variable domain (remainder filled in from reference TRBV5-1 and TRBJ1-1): KAGVTQTPRYLIKTRGQQVTLSCSPISGHRSVSWYQQTPGQGLQFLFEYFSETQRNKGNFPGRFSGRQFSNSRSEMNVSTLELGDSALYLCASSFGSGGVEAFFGQGTRLTVV.